The clone carrying this T cell receptor (beta chain) has just a few counts. Its antigen remains unidentified. Trimming cost V 2 bases and J 7 bases, with 12 bases left between them. The CDR3 has 14 residues. Germline V CDR1 and CDR2: DFQATT, SNEGSKA (reference sequence). TCRdb re-derived calls from the RT-PCR reads in MiXCR, one entry per CDR3 protein. The data hold hundreds of thousands of distinct CDR3 sequences, with roughly 27% observed a single time. This sample was included in a study of response to subunit inactivated influenza vaccine. Whole-study results and caveats: New T cells are recruited in small numbers by each seasonal influenza vaccination, according to the authors' suggestion.

The rearrangement uses TRBV20-1 and TRBJ1-6, with D maybe TRBD1 (6 bases). The specimen comprised CD4+ T cells sorted from PBMCs, sampled about 5 days after vaccination. This sequence was found in a man aged 50 to 59 who received an inactivated influenza vaccine. This CDR3 reads CSARPQGQNSPLHF. In DNA, the CDR3 is TGCAGTGCTAGACCACAGGGTCAGAATTCACCCCTCCACTTT.